The present T cell receptor beta chain was sequenced within a study of blood T cell repertoires in COVID-19. Across the study: Specimens from acute and convalescent COVID-19 originated in the United States, Italy and Spain. From T cells, B-cell-depleted T cells, or PBMCs came the material, which was cDNA or gDNA.

The authors' processing: From reference gene primer amplification, estimates of nucleated cell counts were derived. Produced via immunoSEQ multiplex PCR; TCRdb's table is partial and in-frame only. V, J and clone size reflect that table, while D and trimming were determined from the DNA. The sample contains over 150,000 clones, roughly 85% of which appear only once. Germline values: CDR1 SQVTM, CDR2 ANQGSEA. The V gene end was trimmed by 1 base and the J gene end by 2 bases; junction bases not matched to a gene: 4. This CDR3 is built from 15 residues. J is TRBJ2-3 and V is TRBV29-1, with 9 bases aligning to TRBD1. Sequences were obtained from peripheral blood. This receptor was taken from an elderly woman with acute or convalescent COVID-19. In DNA, the CDR3 is TGCAGCGTTGAAGGGGGACAGGGCTCCACAGATACGCAGTATTTT. This codes for CSVEGGQGSTDTQYF.